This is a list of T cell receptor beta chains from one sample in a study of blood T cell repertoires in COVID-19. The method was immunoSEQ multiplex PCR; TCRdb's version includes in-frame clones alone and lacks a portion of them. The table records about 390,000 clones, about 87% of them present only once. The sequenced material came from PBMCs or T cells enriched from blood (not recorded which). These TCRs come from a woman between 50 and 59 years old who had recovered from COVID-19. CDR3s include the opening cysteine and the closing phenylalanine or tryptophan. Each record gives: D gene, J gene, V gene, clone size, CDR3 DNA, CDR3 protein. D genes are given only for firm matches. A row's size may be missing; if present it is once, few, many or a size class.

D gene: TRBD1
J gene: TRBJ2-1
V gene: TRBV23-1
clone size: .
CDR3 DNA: TGCGCCAGCGGACCCTCATTAGGACAGGGGAGGAATGAGCAGTTCTTC
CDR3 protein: CASGPSLGQGRNEQFF

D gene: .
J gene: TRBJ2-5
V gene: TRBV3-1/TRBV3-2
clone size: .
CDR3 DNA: TGTGCCAGCAGCGTCCGGGGAAGGGAAGAGACCCAGTACTTC
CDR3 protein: CASSVRGREETQYF

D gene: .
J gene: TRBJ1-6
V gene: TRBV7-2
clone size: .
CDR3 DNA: TGTGCCAGCAGCTTCTCGGCAGGGGTTGATTCACCCCTCCACTTT
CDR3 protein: CASSFSAGVDSPLHF

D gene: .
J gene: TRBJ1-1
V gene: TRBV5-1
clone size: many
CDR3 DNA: TGCGCCAGCAGCCCCGACGGGGGAAACACTGAAGCTTTCTTT
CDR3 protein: CASSPDGGNTEAFF

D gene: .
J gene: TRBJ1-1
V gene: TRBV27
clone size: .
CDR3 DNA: TGTGCCAGCAGCACCCTGACCAGGGTCTCAAGGGCTGAAGCTTTCTTT
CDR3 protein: CASSTLTRVSRAEAFF

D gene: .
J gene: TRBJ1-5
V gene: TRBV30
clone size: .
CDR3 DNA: TGTGCCTGGAGTGAACATTCGAATCAGCCCCAGCATTTT
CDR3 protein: CAWSEHSNQPQHF

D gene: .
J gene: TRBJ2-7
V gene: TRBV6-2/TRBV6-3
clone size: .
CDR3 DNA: TGTGCCAGCAGTCGCCTCACGGGGGACAGCCAACCCAACTCCTACGAGCAGTACTTC
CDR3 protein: CASSRLTGDSQPNSYEQYF

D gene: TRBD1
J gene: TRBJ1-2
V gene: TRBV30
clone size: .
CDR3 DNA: TGTGCCTGGTTTCCAGGACAGGGTCTTTCCTATGGCTACACCTTC
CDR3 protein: CAWFPGQGLSYGYTF

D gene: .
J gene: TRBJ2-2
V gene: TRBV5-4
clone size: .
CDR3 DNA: TGTGCCAGCAGCTTCCAGGGGATCGGCGGGGAGCTGTTTTTT
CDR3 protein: CASSFQGIGGELFF

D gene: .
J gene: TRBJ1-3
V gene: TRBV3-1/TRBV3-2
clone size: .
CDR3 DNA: TGTGCCAGCAGCGAAGTAGGAGGCACCATATATTTT
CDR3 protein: CASSEVGGTIYF

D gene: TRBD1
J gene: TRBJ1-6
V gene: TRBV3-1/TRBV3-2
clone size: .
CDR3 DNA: TGTGCCAGCAGCCTTCGACAGGGGTTTAGTTCACCCCTCCACTTT
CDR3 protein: CASSLRQGFSSPLHF

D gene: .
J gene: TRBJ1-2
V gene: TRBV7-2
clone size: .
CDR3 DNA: TGTGCCAGCACCGACCGCCGCGGGGGGAATGGCTACACCTTC
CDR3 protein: CASTDRRGGNGYTF

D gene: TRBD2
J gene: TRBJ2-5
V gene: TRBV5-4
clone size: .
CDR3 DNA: TGTGCCAGCAGCGGCGGGGGGGGTTCGAGGCAAGAGACCCAGTACTTC
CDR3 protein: CASSGGGGSRQETQYF

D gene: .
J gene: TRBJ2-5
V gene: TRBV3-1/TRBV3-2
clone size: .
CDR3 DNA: TGTGCCAGCAGCCATCGAGCAGGGGCTATCCAGACCCAGTACTTC
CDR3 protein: CASSHRAGAIQTQYF

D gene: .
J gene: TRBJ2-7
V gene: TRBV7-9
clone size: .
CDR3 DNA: TGTGCCAGCAGCTTTCGCAGTTCCTACGAGCAGTACTTC
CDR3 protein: CASSFRSSYEQYF

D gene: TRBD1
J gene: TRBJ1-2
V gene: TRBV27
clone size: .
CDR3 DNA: TGTGCCAGCAGTACAGGGGGAGTCTATGGCTACACCTTC
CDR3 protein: CASSTGGVYGYTF

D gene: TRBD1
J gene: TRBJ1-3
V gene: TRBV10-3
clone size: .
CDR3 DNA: TGTGCCGCCCGGACAGGTCAGAGCTCTGGAAACACCATATATTTT
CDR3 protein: CAARTGQSSGNTIYF

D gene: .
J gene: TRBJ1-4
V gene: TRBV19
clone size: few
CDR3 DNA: TGTGCCAGTCTGGGGCAGGTTAATGAAAAACTGTTTTTT
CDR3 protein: CASLGQVNEKLFF

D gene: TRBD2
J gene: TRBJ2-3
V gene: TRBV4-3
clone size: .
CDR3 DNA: TGCGCCAGCAGCCGCATAACTAGCGGGGGTAGCACAGATACGCAGTATTTT
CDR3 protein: CASSRITSGGSTDTQYF

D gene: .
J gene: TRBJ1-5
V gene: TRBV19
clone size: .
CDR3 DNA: TGTGCCAGTACCACGGGACATCTCCTTAGCAATCAGCCCCAGCATTTT
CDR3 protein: CASTTGHLLSNQPQHF

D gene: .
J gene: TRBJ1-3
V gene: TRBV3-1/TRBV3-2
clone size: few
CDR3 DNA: TGTGCCAGCAGCCAAGTAGGGGGGGCAGGGCGAGGAAACACCATATATTTT
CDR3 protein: CASSQVGGAGRGNTIYF

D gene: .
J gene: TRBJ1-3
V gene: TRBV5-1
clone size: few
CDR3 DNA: TGCGCCAGCAGCGCGCGCGGCGACGGCAGCTCTGGAAACACCATATATTTT
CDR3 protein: CASSARGDGSSGNTIYF

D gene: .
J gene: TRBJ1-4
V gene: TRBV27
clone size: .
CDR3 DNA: TGTGCCAGCAGTTTATCGTGGGAGAAGAGACTGTTTTTT
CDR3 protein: CASSLSWEKRLFF

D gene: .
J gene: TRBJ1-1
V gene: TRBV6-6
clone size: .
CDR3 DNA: TGTGCCAGCAGTACATTCGACACTGAAGCTTTCTTT
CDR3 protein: CASSTFDTEAFF

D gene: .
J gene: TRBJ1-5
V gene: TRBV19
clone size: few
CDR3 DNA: TGTGCCAGTAGTATCGATGCCGGTCAGCCCCAGCATTTT
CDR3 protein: CASSIDAGQPQHF

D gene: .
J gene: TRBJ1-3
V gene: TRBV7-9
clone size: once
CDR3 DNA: TGTGCCAGCAGCTTACGGGCAGGGGCTGGAAACACCATATATTTT
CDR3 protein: CASSLRAGAGNTIYF

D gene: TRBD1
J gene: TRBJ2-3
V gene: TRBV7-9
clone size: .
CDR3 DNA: TGTGCCCTCCGACAGGGGGCAATAGATACGCAGTATTTT
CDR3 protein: CALRQGAIDTQYF

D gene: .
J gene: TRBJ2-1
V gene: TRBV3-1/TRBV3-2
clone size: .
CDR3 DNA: TGTGCCAGCAGCCAAGATGCGGGGAATGAGCAGTTCTTC
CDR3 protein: CASSQDAGNEQFF

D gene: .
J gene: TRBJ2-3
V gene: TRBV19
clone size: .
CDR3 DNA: TGTGCCAGTAGTATCCTAGGGGTAGATACGCAGTATTTT
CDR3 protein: CASSILGVDTQYF

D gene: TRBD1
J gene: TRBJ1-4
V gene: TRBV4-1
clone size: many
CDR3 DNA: TGCGCCAGCAGAGGATTGGGACAGGGTAATGAAAAACTGTTTTTT
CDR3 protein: CASRGLGQGNEKLFF

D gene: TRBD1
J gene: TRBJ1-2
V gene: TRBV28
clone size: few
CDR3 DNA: TGTGCCAGCAGTCCCGGGACAGGGGCCTGGAGCTATGGCTACACCTTC
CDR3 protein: CASSPGTGAWSYGYTF

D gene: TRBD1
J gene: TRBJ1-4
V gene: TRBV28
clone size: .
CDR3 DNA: TGTGCCAGCAGTTGGGACAGGGCCCCCAATGAAAAACTGTTTTTT
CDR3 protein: CASSWDRAPNEKLFF

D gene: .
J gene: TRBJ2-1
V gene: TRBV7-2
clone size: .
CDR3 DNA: TGTGCCAGCGGTGCACGGTACCGGGGCAATGAGCAGTTCTTC
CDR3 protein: CASGARYRGNEQFF

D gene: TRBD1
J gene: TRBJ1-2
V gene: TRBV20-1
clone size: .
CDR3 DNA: TGCAGTGGAGGGGGCGGCGGCTACACCTTC
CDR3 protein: CSGGGGGYTF

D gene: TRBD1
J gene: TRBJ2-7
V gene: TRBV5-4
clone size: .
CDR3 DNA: TGTGCCAGCAGCCCGGGGACAGGGCCTGCCTACGAGCAGTACTTC
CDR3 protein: CASSPGTGPAYEQYF

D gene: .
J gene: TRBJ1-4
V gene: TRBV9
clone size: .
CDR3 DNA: TGTGCCAGCAGCCCAGGGGCTGGGGTTGGCGAAAAACTGTTTTTT
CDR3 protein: CASSPGAGVGEKLFF

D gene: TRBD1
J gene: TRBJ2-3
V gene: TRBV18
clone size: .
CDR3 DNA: TGTGCCAGCTCAGTGCGGACAGGGGGAGGCACAGATACGCAGTATTTT
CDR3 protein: CASSVRTGGGTDTQYF

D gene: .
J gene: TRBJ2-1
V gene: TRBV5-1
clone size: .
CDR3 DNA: TGCGCCAGCAGCTTGGGGGCAGATGCCCACAATGAGCAGTTCTTC
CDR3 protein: CASSLGADAHNEQFF

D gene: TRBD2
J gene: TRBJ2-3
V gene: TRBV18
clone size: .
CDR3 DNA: TGTGCCAGCTCACCAGGACTAGGTGGAACAACAGATACGCAGTATTTT
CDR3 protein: CASSPGLGGTTDTQYF

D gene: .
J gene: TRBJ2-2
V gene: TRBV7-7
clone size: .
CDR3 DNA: TGTGCTAGCAGCTCAAACCCGGAAAGACACCCTAGCTACGGGGAGCTGTTTTTT
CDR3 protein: CASSSNPERHPSYGELFF

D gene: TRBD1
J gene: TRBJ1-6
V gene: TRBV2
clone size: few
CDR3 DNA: TGTGCCAGCAGTGATGGGGACAGTAATTCACCCCTCCACTTT
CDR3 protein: CASSDGDSNSPLHF

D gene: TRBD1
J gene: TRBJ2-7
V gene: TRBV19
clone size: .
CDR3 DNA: TGTGCCAGTAGTATCCGCCGGGACAGGGGAGGATACGAGCAGTACTTC
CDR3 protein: CASSIRRDRGGYEQYF